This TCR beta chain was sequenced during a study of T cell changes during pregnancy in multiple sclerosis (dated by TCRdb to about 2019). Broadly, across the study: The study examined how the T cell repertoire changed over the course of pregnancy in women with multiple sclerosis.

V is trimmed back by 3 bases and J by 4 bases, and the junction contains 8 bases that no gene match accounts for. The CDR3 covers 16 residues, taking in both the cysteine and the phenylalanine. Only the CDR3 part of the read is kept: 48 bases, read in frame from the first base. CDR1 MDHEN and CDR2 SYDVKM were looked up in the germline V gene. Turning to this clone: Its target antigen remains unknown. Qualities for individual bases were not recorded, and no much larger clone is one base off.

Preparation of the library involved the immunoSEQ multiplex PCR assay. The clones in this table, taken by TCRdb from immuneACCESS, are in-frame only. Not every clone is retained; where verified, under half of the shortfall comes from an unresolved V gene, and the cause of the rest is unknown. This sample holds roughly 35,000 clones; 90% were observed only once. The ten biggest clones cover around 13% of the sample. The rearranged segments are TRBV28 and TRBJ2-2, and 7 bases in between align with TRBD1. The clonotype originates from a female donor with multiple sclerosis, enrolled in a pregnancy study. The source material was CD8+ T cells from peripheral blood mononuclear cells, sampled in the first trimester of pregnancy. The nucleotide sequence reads TGTGCCAGCAGTTTCTTACAGGGGTCGACCACCGGGGAGCTGTTTTTT. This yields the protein CASSFLQGSTTGELFF.